The 23 T cell receptor beta chains presented below share a single source sample, sequenced in a study of shared clonotypes between healthy human individuals (dated by TCRdb to 2018 to 2020). To prepare the library, the immunoSEQ multiplex PCR assay was applied. The immuneACCESS repertoire file appears here via TCRdb, limited to in-frame rearrangements. These files lack a portion of the clones; in checked studies, under half of the deficit traces to unresolved V genes, and the cause of the others is not known. Across this sample there are some 2,400,000 clones, with 90% to 97% seen only once. The ten largest clonotypes hold over 0.1% of the sample. The sequencing sample was made of naive CD4+ T cells sorted from blood. The label giving this sample's cell subset or site can be read as: CD45RA+ positively selected. These receptor sequences come from a man aged 18 to 29 in good health.

This chain uses TRBV4-1 with TRBJ2-5, with TRBD2 as a possible D gene (6 bases). The CDR3 runs to 18 residues. V lost 0 bases, J lost 0 bases, and 17 bases lay in between. Germline V CDR1 and CDR2: MGHRA, YSYEKL. The CDR3 coding sequence is TGCGCCAGCAGCCAAGAGGGGGGTGTGGGATCGTACCAAGAGACCCAGTACTTC. Amino acids: CASSQEGGVGSYQETQYF.

On this clone: As the CDR3 is not closed by the conserved phenylalanine or tryptophan, this likely results from a read error. The limits of the CDR3 on the DNA are not certain, so only TCRdb's listed CDR3 is given. The chain uses TRBV2 and TRBJ1-5; TRBD1 is taken as the D call from the table, unchecked against the DNA. Per germline, CDR1 SNHLY and CDR2 FYNNEI. The CDR3 length equals 13 residues, ends included. This CDR3 reads CASSETVVSPPII.

The chain has TRBV5-6 and TRBJ2-3; 8 bases are a match to TRBD1. V gave up 0 bases and J gave up 1 base; unmatched junction bases: 4. Germline CDR1 is SGHDT and CDR2 is YYEEEE. The CDR3 covers 16 residues. CDR3 in amino acids: CASSLALDRGTDTQYF. CDR3 DNA sequence: TGTGCCAGCAGCTTGGCCCTGGACAGGGGCACAGATACGCAGTATTTT.

V gene TRBV7-2 combines with J gene TRBJ2-5; TRBD1 or TRBD2 may be the D gene (5 bases each). Germline V lookup: CDR1 SGHTA, CDR2 FQGNSA. The CDR3 runs 11 residues. Between the trimmed V and J ends, which lost 5 bases and 7 bases, there was a span of 8 bases. Here the CDR3 reads CASSPGGTQYF. DNA for the CDR3: TGTGCCAGCAGCCCTGGGGGGACCCAGTACTTC.

This clone showed up just once. In DNA, the CDR3 is TGTGCCAGCAGCTTGGGCGGGAGGGTCACAGATACGCAGTATTTT. Amino acid sequence: CASSLGGRVTDTQYF. The chain has TRBV7-8 and TRBJ2-3; 9 bases fit TRBD2. With 3 bases clipped from V and 2 bases from J, the junction kept 3 bases outside the gene matches. This CDR3 spans 15 amino acids. The germline V gene has CDR1 SGHVS and CDR2 FQNEAQ.

The V call is TRBV12-5, the J call TRBJ1-4; 9 nucleotides line up with TRBD1. With 1 base clipped from V and 8 bases from J, the junction kept 11 bases outside the gene matches. Germline lookup yields CDR1 LGHNT and CDR2 FRNRAP. This CDR3 has 17 residues. The CDR3, as DNA: TGTGCTAGTGGTTTGGGGGACAGGGCCGCCTCTTCCGAAAAACTGTTTTTT. It yields the protein CASGLGDRAASSEKLFF.

This clone was seen just once. CDR3 loop: CACLGGADTQYF. The CDR3 coding sequence is TGTGCCTGTCTGGGCGGGGCAGATACGCAGTATTTT. J is TRBJ2-3 and V is TRBV30; D perhaps matches TRBD2 (6 bases). The CDR3 spans 12 residues. V was shortened by 6 bases and J by 4 bases, with 11 bases between the two germline ends. Germline-derived CDR1 and CDR2 are GTSNPN and SVGIG (reference sequence).

The chain uses TRBV23-1 and TRBJ1-1; no firm D call. Being an ORF, TRBV23-1 has a function that is uncertain. V was clipped by 2 bases and J by 4 bases, with 11 bases between them. The CDR3 runs 14 residues. The CDR3 loop reads CASSQREDFTEAFF. The CDR3 coding sequence is TGCGCCAGCAGTCAAAGGGAAGACTTCACTGAAGCTTTCTTT.

This chain joins TRBV29-1 and TRBJ2-1; 8 bases fit TRBD2. CDR1 SQVTM and CDR2 ANQGSEA come from the germline V gene. The CDR3 has 15 residues. The ends lost 2 bases at V and 8 bases at J; junction bases unmatched: 11. CDR3 amino acids: CSVERQPGGAYEQFF. For the CDR3, the DNA is TGCAGCGTTGAACGGCAGCCCGGGGGGGCATATGAGCAGTTCTTC.

Note on this clone: This sample includes further DNA sequences coding for the same CDR3. The chain carries TRBV5-1 and TRBJ2-1, with 7 positions matching TRBD2. Germline V gene sequence: CDR1 SGHRS, CDR2 YFSETQ. The trim removed 0 bases at V and 3 bases at J, leaving 6 bases unmatched. CDR3 size: 16 residues. The chain's CDR3 is CASSLEGLAGYNEQFF. As DNA, the CDR3 is TGCGCCAGCAGCTTGGAAGGGTTAGCGGGCTACAATGAGCAGTTCTTC.

The chain has TRBV15 and TRBJ1-1, with a tentative D call TRBD1 (5 bases). V gave up 8 bases and J gave up 4 bases, with 17 bases separating them. The CDR3 consists of 14 residues. The germline gives CDR1 LNHNV, CDR2 YYDKDF (reference sequence). The CDR3 nucleotides read TGTGCCACCCGCAACCAGGGAAAAGTCACTGAAGCTTTCTTT. It yields the protein CATRNQGKVTEAFF. Based on the CDR3 plus reference TRBV15 and TRBJ1-1, the full variable domain is DAMVIQNPRYQVTQFGKPVTLSCSQTLNHNVMYWYQQKSSQAPKLLFHYYDKDFNNEADTPDNFQSRRPNTSFCFLDIRSPGLGDTAMYLCATRNQGKVTEAFFGQGTRLTVV.

The chain uses TRBV5-6 and TRBJ1-6, with D perhaps matching TRBD1 (5 bases). The CDR3 is made up of 16 amino acids. Germline assignment: CDR1 SGHDT and CDR2 YYEEEE. V was clipped by 4 bases and J by 2 bases, with 13 bases between them. CDR3 sequence: CASSLEKGTYNSPLHF. CDR3 bases: TGTGCCAGCAGCCTTGAGAAGGGGACCTATAATTCACCCCTCCACTTT. The whole variable domain, filled in from reference TRBV5-6 and TRBJ1-6, reads DAGVTQSPTHLIKTRGQQVTLRCSPKSGHDTVSWYQQALGQGPQFIFQYYEEEERQRGNFPDRFSGHQFPNYSSELNVNALLLGDSALYLCASSLEKGTYNSPLHFGNGTRLTVT.

This chain uses TRBV5-4 with TRBJ2-7; 13 bases agree with TRBD2. The J segment lost 7 bases and the V segment lost 4 bases, leaving 11 bases of the junction unmatched. This CDR3 spans 16 amino acids. Germline CDR1 is SGHNT and CDR2 is YYREEE (reference sequence). The CDR3 here is CASSPAGLAGSREQYF. CDR3 sequence (DNA): TGTGCCAGCAGCCCGGCGGGACTAGCGGGGTCTCGGGAGCAGTACTTC.

This clone showed up just once. The J gene is TRBJ1-2, the V gene TRBV6-5; no definite D call. V lost 0 bases and J 8 bases, leaving 7 bases between the germline ends. There are 12 residues in the CDR3. In germline, CDR1 is MNHEY, CDR2 SVGAGI. The CDR3, as DNA: TGTGCCAGCAGTTACTCGAGTCGCGGCTACACCTTC. Its translation is CASSYSSRGYTF.

V and J are TRBV10-2 and TRBJ2-1; D unclear. There are 15 residues in the CDR3. Deletions cut 5 bases from V and 0 bases from J, with 11 bases between. CDR1 is WSHSY, CDR2 SAAADI, per germline. This CDR3 reads CASSHTRSSYNEQFF. The CDR3 nucleotides read TGCGCCAGCAGTCACACAAGGAGCTCCTACAATGAGCAGTTCTTC.

This rearrangement joins TRBV5-1 to TRBJ1-1, with 9 positions matching TRBD1. Germline CDR1 reads SGHRS; CDR2 reads YFSETQ. The CDR3 covers 18 residues. The V segment lost 4 bases and the J segment 0 bases; nucleotides outside the gene matches: 13. The CDR3 DNA sequence: TGCGCCAGCAGCAAACCTACAGGGGGCGCGAGCATGAACACTGAAGCTTTCTTT. It specifies CASSKPTGGASMNTEAFF.

The chain has TRBV30 and TRBJ1-4; the match to TRBD1 covers 9 bases. CDR1 is GTSNPN, CDR2 SVGIG, per germline (reference sequence). J gave up 7 bases and V 2 bases, and 8 bases lay outside the gene matches. The CDR3 spans 15 residues. The CDR3 spells CAWSLAGTGSEKLFF. The DNA for the CDR3 is TGTGCCTGGAGTCTGGCCGGGACAGGGAGTGAAAAACTGTTTTTT.

This chain uses TRBV10-3 with TRBJ2-7; 7 bases fit TRBD2. Per germline, CDR1 ENHRY and CDR2 SYGVKD. This CDR3 has 15 amino acids. Losses at the gene ends were 1 base for V and 2 bases for J; bases not matched to a gene: 5. CDR3 sequence: CAISELAGVTYEQYF. CDR3 sequence (DNA): TGTGCCATCAGTGAGTTGGCGGGAGTCACCTACGAGCAGTACTTC.

The rearrangement joins TRBV10-3 to TRBJ1-2; TRBD1 matches 9 bases. This CDR3 spans 15 amino acids. V lost 7 bases to trimming and J lost 7 bases; unmatched junction nucleotides: 13. Per germline, CDR1 ENHRY and CDR2 SYGVKD. The CDR3, as DNA: TGTGCCATCAATGTAGCGGACAGGGGATTGAGTGGCTACACCTTC. This encodes CAINVADRGLSGYTF.

The genes are TRBV6-5 and TRBJ1-2; 7 bases agree with TRBD1. Unmatched junction bases numbered 8, after V lost 9 bases and J lost 4 bases. The V gene's germline CDR1 is MNHEY and CDR2 SVGAGI. The CDR3 is made up of 13 amino acids. Here the CDR3 DNA reads TGTGCCAGTCGCGACAGGGTCCTCTATGGCTACACCTTC. Translating gives CASRDRVLYGYTF.

The chain has TRBV19 and TRBJ2-7; 9 nucleotides align to TRBD2. The V gene's germline CDR1 is LNHDA and CDR2 SQIVND (reference sequence). Trimming took 5 bases from V and 4 from J; bases not matched to a gene: 6. The CDR3 runs to 14 residues. The CDR3 spells CASSFTSGRYEQYF. CDR3 sequence (DNA): TGTGCCAGTAGTTTCACTAGCGGGCGGTACGAGCAGTACTTC. The whole variable domain, remainder taken from reference TRBV19 and TRBJ2-7, is DGGITQSPKYLFRKEGQNVTLSCEQNLNHDAMYWYRQDPGQGLRLIYYSQIVNDFQKGDIAEGYSVSREKKESFPLTVTSAQKNPTAFYLCASSFTSGRYEQYFGPGTRLTVT.

This chain connects TRBV11-3 to TRBJ2-2; tentatively, D is TRBD1 (6 bases). Looked up from germline, CDR1 is SGHNT and CDR2 is YENEEA. CDR3 length equals 16 residues. V lost 5 bases to trimming and J lost 2 bases, with 15 bases between them. The CDR3 here is CASSPTGLSNTGELFF. CDR3 in DNA: TGTGCCAGCAGCCCTACAGGGTTGTCTAACACCGGGGAGCTGTTTTTT.

The chain recombines TRBV4-3 with TRBJ1-2; unclear D gene. Germline V CDR1 and CDR2: LGHNA, YSLEER. This CDR3 is 15 amino acids long. The germline V and J ends were trimmed by 1 base and 2 bases, with 11 bases remaining between them. CDR3 in amino acids: CASSQVSAPNYGYTF. In nucleotides, the CDR3 is TGCGCCAGCAGCCAAGTTAGCGCCCCAAACTATGGCTACACCTTC.